This T cell receptor (beta chain) was documented in a study of blood T cell repertoires in COVID-19. Study-level background: PBMCs, B-cell-depleted T cells, or T cells were the source of the cDNA or gDNA that made up the material.

Assay: immunoSEQ multiplex PCR; the TCRdb copy retains only in-frame clones and omits some. The sample carries under 300,000 clones, around 80% recorded once. The CDR3 spans 14 residues. The germline gives CDR1 SGHRS, CDR2 YFSETQ. V lost 0 bases, J lost 2 bases, and 8 bases lay in between. This TCR derives from a man between 35 and 55 years old who had recovered from COVID-19. This chain joins TRBV5-1 and TRBJ1-2; D possibly corresponds to TRBD1 (5 bases). The source material was PBMCs or T cells enriched from blood (not recorded which). CDR3 amino acids: CASSLGDRNYGYTF. The CDR3 DNA is TGCGCCAGCAGCTTGGGTGACAGAAACTATGGCTACACCTTC.